The rows below give T cell receptor beta chains drawn from one sample of a study of blood T cells in healthy people across ages. Each CDR3 protein gets one entry after TCRdb re-called the 5' RACE reads with MiXCR. The table includes 1.5 million or so distinct CDR3 sequences, 42% detected once. The sequenced material came from blood. The receptors originated from a woman aged 18-29 years in good health. The CDR3 runs from the conserved cysteine through the conserved F or W. The D gene is left open where the match is weak. For some rows the clone size is stated as once, few or many, or as a class when expanded; others skip it.

D gene	V gene	J gene	clone size	CDR3 DNA	CDR3 protein
.	TRBV4-2	TRBJ2-5	.	TGTGCCAGCAGCCATCTGGGTCAGTACTTC	CASSHLGQYF
.	TRBV10-1	TRBJ1-6	.	TGCGCCAGCTCGGACGGCGTCCGGTCACCCCTCCACTTT	CASSDGVRSPLHF
.	TRBV7-3	TRBJ2-3	.	TGTGCCAGCAACGGGGAGGGCACAGATACGCAGTATTTT	CASNGEGTDTQYF
.	TRBV11-3	TRBJ2-2	few	TGTGCCAGCAGCCCCCGGACAAACACCGGGGAGCTGTTTTTT	CASSPRTNTGELFF
TRBD2	TRBV14	TRBJ2-7	few	TGTGCCAGCAGCCCCGACCGGGAGGACGTCCTAAGAGGCGAGCAGTACTTC	CASSPDREDVLRGEQYF
TRBD2	TRBV20-1	TRBJ2-7	.	TGCAGTGCCTCCTACCCGAGCGGGGGAAGGCACGAGCAGTACTTC	CSASYPSGGRHEQYF
.	TRBV5-1	TRBJ2-7	.	TGCGCCAGCAGCTTGAACCAGAACGAGCAGTACTTC	CASSLNQNEQYF
TRBD1	TRBV20-1	TRBJ1-2	few	TGCAGTGCTAGAAAGGACAGGGTTTGGGATGGCTACACCTTC	CSARKDRVWDGYTF
.	TRBV5-1	TRBJ1-1	.	TGCGCCAGCAGCCCCGACTCTGGGGCGCTCCCAATGAACACTGAAGCTTTCTTT	CASSPDSGALPMNTEAFF
TRBD1	TRBV29-1	TRBJ1-2	.	TGCAGCGCCGGGACAGGGCGGGAGGGCTACACCTTC	CSAGTGREGYTF
TRBD1	TRBV12-3/TRBV12-4	TRBJ1-5	.	TGTGCCAGCAGCTACGGACAGGGCCCCAATCAGCCCCAGCATTTT	CASSYGQGPNQPQHF
.	TRBV6-5	TRBJ2-5	.	TGTGCCAGCAGTGGGAGAGGGCTCCTTCAAGAGACCCAGTACTTC	CASSGRGLLQETQYF
TRBD1	TRBV12-3/TRBV12-4	TRBJ1-2	few	TGTGCCAGCAGCCTAAGGGACAGGCCCTATGGCTACACCTTC	CASSLRDRPYGYTF
TRBD2	TRBV10-3	TRBJ2-7	few	TGTGCCATCAGTGAACTTACTAGCGGTAGCTCCTACGAGCAGTACTTC	CAISELTSGSSYEQYF
TRBD2	TRBV15	TRBJ2-3	.	TGTGCCACCAGCAGAGCTTCTAGCGGGGGGGATTCAGATACGCAGTATTTT	CATSRASSGGDSDTQYF
TRBD2	TRBV20-1	TRBJ2-1	.	TGCAGTGCTAGACGGGGGGGCCCTTACAATGAGCAGTTCTTC	CSARRGGPYNEQFF
TRBD1	TRBV29-1	TRBJ1-1	.	TGCAGCGGACACAGGGGGCGCGACACTGAAGCTTTCTTT	CSGHRGRDTEAFF
.	TRBV12-3/TRBV12-4	TRBJ2-3	.	TGTGCCAGCAGTGACGCGGGACAGCGCACAGATACGCAGTATTTT	CASSDAGQRTDTQYF
.	TRBV10-3	TRBJ1-6	once	TGTGCCATCAGTGACTCCCCGGCAGGGATGGATTCACCCCTCCACTTT	CAISDSPAGMDSPLHF
TRBD1	TRBV20-1	TRBJ1-5	.	TGCAGTGCGGCGGACAGGGAGGGGGATATCAATCAGCCCCAGCATTTT	CSAADREGDINQPQHF
.	TRBV6-5	TRBJ1-1	few	TGTGCCAGCAGTTACTCCACCCACGTTGTCCCTTTCTTT	CASSYSTHVVPFF
.	TRBV12-3/TRBV12-4	TRBJ2-7	.	TGTGCCAGCAGTTTTTCAACGCCACAGGACTACGAGCAGTACTTC	CASSFSTPQDYEQYF
.	TRBV20-1	TRBJ1-1	few	TGCAGTGCTAGTCAGGGCCGAGAAGCTTTCTTT	CSASQGREAFF
TRBD1	TRBV12-3/TRBV12-4	TRBJ1-4	.	TGTGCCAGCGGGTACAGGGGTGGAACTAATGAAAAACTGTTTTTT	CASGYRGGTNEKLFF
.	TRBV7-8	TRBJ2-1	.	TGTGCCAGCAGCTTAGAGGCTCTCACCTCCTACAATGAGCAGTTCTTC	CASSLEALTSYNEQFF
TRBD1	TRBV29-1	TRBJ2-1	few	TGCAGCGTTGAATCCTTGGCAGGGGGCTCCTACAATGAGCAGTTCTTC	CSVESLAGGSYNEQFF
TRBD2	TRBV14	TRBJ2-5	.	TGTGCCAGCAGCCAGCCGGGACTAGCGGGAGTAAATGAGCAGTACTTC	CASSQPGLAGVNEQYF
.	TRBV6-5	TRBJ2-1	few	TGTGCCAGCACCGCCGGGGCTTACCTGAGCAATGAGCAGTTCTTC	CASTAGAYLSNEQFF
.	TRBV5-1	TRBJ2-5	once	TGCGCCAGCAGCTTCATTGGCGGCGCTCAAGAGACCCAGTACTTC	CASSFIGGAQETQYF
TRBD2	TRBV7-8	TRBJ2-7	.	TGTGCCAGCAGCTACCCGGGACTAGCGGGAATTCCGTTAACCTACGAGCAGTACTTC	CASSYPGLAGIPLTYEQYF
TRBD2	TRBV28	TRBJ2-3	.	TGTGCCAGCAGCCCACAATGGACTAGCGGGGCTGATACGCAGTATTTT	CASSPQWTSGADTQYF
TRBD2	TRBV15	TRBJ2-7	once	TGTGCCACCAGCAGGCGGGGGGATTCGGCCCAGTACTTC	CATSRRGDSAQYF
.	TRBV20-1	TRBJ2-7	.	TGCAGTGCTAGAAGGGACGGCTACGAGCAGTACTTC	CSARRDGYEQYF
TRBD2	TRBV6-6	TRBJ2-5	once	TGTGCCAGCAGACTAGCGGGAGGTTGGTCCAATGAGCAGTACTTC	CASRLAGGWSNEQYF
TRBD2	TRBV4-1	TRBJ2-5	.	TGCGCCAGCAGCCGCACACTAGCGGGGGGGGTAAACAATGAGCAGTACTTC	CASSRTLAGGVNNEQYF
.	TRBV25-1	TRBJ1-1	.	TGTGCCAGCAGTGTCGCCGGGGGTGCTGAAGCTTTCTTT	CASSVAGGAEAFF
.	TRBV12-3/TRBV12-4	TRBJ1-6	.	TGTGCCAGCAGTTTGCTTTTAATAGCGACACCCCTCCACTTT	CASSLLLIATPLHF
TRBD2	TRBV11-2	TRBJ2-1	once	TGTGCCAGCAGCTTAGCGGCGGGGGGAGTTTACAATGAGCAGTTCTTC	CASSLAAGGVYNEQFF
TRBD1	TRBV27	TRBJ2-1	once	TGTGCCAGCAGTCCTCTAACAGGGGGGCCTTCCAATGAGCAGTTCTTC	CASSPLTGGPSNEQFF
.	TRBV3-1	TRBJ1-2	.	TGTGCCAGCAGCCAAGGGGGGGCCCAGGGAGGCTATGGCTACACCTTC	CASSQGGAQGGYGYTF
TRBD2	TRBV12-5	TRBJ2-3	few	TGTGCTAGTGGTGAAACCGGGACTAGCGACCCAGATACGCAGTATTTT	CASGETGTSDPDTQYF
.	TRBV9	TRBJ1-2	few	TGTGCCAGCAGCGTAGAGGACACCCCTGGGTATGGCTACACCTTC	CASSVEDTPGYGYTF
.	TRBV2	TRBJ1-2	once	TGTGCCAGCAGTGCGGGCCAAGGTTTCTTCTATGGCTACACCTTC	CASSAGQGFFYGYTF
.	TRBV7-6	TRBJ1-3	.	TGTGCCAGCGGGGGTGACACTCCCAACACCATATATTTT	CASGGDTPNTIYF
.	TRBV2	TRBJ1-5	.	TGTGCCAGCAGTGAAGCGATCTTTAGCAATCAGCCCCAGCATTTT	CASSEAIFSNQPQHF
.	TRBV4-1	TRBJ1-6	few	TGCGCCAGCAGCCAAGGTTGGGGGGGCGGCAGTTCACCCCTCCACTTT	CASSQGWGGGSSPLHF
.	TRBV12-3/TRBV12-4	TRBJ1-2	few	TGTGCCAGCACCCTTTCCCCACAGGAGTTACTCTATGGCTACACCTTC	CASTLSPQELLYGYTF
TRBD1	TRBV9	TRBJ2-5	once	TGTGCCAGCAGCGCGGACAGGCCTCAGGGGGAGACCCAGTACTTC	CASSADRPQGETQYF
.	TRBV20-1	TRBJ2-3	.	TGCAGTGCTGCAGAAACAGATACGCAGTATTTT	CSAAETDTQYF
.	TRBV29-1	TRBJ2-1	few	TGCAGCGTTCTTGGCAGGACGAGCTCCTACAATGAGCAGTTCTTC	CSVLGRTSSYNEQFF
.	TRBV4-1	TRBJ2-5	few	TGCGCCAGCAGCCAAGCCCCAAAGACCCAGTACTTC	CASSQAPKTQYF
TRBD2	TRBV20-1	TRBJ2-7	few	TGCAGTGCCCACAGGACTAGCGGGTACGAGCAGTACTTC	CSAHRTSGYEQYF
.	TRBV10-2	TRBJ1-1	.	TGCGCCAGCAGCGACGTGGGGGTGGGGAACACTGAAGCTTTCTTT	CASSDVGVGNTEAFF
.	TRBV7-8	TRBJ1-5	.	TGTGCCAGCAGCTATAGATGGGACACCTCTAGCAATCAGCCCCAGCATTTT	CASSYRWDTSSNQPQHF
TRBD1	TRBV27	TRBJ1-2	.	TGTGCCAGCAGCCCGGACAGGGGATGGGATGGCTACACCTTC	CASSPDRGWDGYTF